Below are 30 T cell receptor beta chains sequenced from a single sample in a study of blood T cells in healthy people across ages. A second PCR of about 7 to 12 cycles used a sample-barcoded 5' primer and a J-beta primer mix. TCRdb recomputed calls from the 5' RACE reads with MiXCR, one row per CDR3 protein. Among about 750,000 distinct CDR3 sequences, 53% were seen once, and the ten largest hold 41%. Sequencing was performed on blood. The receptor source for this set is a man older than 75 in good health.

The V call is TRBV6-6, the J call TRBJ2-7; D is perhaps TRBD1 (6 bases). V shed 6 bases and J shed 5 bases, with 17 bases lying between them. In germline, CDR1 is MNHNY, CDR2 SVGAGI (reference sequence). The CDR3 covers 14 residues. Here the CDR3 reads CASRTPGAVHEQYF. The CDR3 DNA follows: TGTGCCAGCAGAACCCCAGGGGCCGTCCACGAGCAGTACTTC.

CDR3 loop: CSARKAGVLSRNEQFF. The DNA of the CDR3 is TGCAGTGCTAGAAAAGCGGGAGTACTGTCTCGGAATGAGCAGTTCTTC. The chain is built from TRBV20-1 and TRBJ2-1; 8 bases are a match to TRBD2. The CDR3 is made up of 16 amino acids. V shed 2 bases, J shed 7 bases, and the junction held 13 bases outside the gene matches. Germline V gene data show CDR1 as DFQATT and CDR2 as SNEGSKA (reference sequence).

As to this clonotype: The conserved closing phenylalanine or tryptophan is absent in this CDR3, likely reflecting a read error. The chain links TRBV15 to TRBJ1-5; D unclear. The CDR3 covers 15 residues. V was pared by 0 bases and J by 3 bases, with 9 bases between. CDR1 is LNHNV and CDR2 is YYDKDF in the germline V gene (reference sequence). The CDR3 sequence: CATSRDAGYNQPQHI. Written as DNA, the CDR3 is TGTGCCACCAGCAGAGACGCGGGATACAATCAGCCCCAGCATATT.

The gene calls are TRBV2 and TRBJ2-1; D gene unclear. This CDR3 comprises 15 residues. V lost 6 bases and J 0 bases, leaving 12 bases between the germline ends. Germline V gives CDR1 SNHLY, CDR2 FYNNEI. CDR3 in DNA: TGTGCCAGCAGCGAGTGGGAAAGCTCCTACAATGAGCAGTTCTTC. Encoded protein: CASSEWESSYNEQFF.

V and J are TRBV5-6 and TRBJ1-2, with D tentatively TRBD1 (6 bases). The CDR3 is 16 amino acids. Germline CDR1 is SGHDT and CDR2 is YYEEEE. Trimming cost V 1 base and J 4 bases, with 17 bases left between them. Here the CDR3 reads CASSLRFPGQFYGYTF. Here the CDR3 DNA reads TGTGCCAGCAGCTTGAGGTTCCCCGGACAGTTCTATGGCTACACCTTC.

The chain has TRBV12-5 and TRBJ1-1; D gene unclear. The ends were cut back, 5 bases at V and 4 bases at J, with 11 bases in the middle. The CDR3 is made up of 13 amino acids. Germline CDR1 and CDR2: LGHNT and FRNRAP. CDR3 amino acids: CASGPTGGTEAFF. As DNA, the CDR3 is TGTGCTAGTGGTCCCACCGGAGGCACTGAAGCTTTCTTT.

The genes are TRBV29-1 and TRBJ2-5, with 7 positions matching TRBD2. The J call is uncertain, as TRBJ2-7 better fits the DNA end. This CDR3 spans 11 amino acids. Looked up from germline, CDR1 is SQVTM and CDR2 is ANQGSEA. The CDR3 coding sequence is TGCAGCGGTAGCGGGTCGTACGAGCAGTACTTC. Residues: CSGSGSYEQYF.

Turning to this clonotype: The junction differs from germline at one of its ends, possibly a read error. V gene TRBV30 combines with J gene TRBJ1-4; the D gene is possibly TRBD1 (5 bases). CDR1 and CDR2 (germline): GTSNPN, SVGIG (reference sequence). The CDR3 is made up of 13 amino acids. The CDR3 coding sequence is TGTACCTGGATGAACCAGGGATATGAAAAACTGTTTTTT. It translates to CTWMNQGYEKLFF.

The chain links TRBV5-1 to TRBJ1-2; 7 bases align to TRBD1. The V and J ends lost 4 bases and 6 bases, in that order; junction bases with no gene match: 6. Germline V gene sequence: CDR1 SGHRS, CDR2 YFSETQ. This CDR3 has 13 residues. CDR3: CASSGGTVDGYTF. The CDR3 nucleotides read TGCGCCAGCAGCGGAGGGACAGTAGATGGCTACACCTTC.

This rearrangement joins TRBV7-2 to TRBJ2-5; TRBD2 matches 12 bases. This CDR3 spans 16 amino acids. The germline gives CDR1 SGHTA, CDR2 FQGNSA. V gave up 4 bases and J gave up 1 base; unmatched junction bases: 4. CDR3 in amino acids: CASSSSLAGGQETQYF. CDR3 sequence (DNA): TGTGCCAGCAGCTCCTCACTAGCGGGAGGCCAAGAGACCCAGTACTTC.

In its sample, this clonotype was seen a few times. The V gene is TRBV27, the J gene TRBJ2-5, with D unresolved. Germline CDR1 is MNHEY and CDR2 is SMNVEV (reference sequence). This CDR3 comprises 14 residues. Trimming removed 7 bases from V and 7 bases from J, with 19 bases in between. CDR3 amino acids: CASKKDGPGGTQYF. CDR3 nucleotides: TGTGCCAGCAAAAAGGACGGTCCCGGTGGGACCCAGTACTTC.

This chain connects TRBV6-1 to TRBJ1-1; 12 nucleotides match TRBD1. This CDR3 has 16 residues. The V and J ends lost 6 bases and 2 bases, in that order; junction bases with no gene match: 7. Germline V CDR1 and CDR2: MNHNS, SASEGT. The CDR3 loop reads CASSLRDRGRNTEAFF. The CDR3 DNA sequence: TGTGCCAGCAGCCTTAGGGACAGGGGGCGAAACACTGAAGCTTTCTTT.

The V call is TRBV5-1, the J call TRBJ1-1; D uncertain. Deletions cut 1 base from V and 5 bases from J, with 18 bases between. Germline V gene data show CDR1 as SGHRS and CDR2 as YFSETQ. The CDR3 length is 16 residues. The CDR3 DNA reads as TGCGCCAGCAGCTTGCCCGCCGGAGGGTCTGGGACTGAAGCTTTCTTT. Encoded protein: CASSLPAGGSGTEAFF. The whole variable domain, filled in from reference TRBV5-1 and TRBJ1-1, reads KAGVTQTPRYLIKTRGQQVTLSCSPISGHRSVSWYQQTPGQGLQFLFEYFSETQRNKGNFPGRFSGRQFSNSRSEMNVSTLELGDSALYLCASSLPAGGSGTEAFFGQGTRLTVV.

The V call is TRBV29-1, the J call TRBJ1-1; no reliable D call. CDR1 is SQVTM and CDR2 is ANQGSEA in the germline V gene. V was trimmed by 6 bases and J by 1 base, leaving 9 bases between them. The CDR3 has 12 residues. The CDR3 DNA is TGCAGCGTCCTCTTTCGGAACACTGAAGCTTTCTTT. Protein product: CSVLFRNTEAFF.

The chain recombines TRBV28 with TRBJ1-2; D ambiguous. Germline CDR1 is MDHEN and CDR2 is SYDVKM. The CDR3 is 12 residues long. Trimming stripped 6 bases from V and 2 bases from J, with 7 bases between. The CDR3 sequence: CASRPLNYGYTF. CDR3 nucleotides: TGTGCCAGCAGGCCGCTCAACTATGGCTACACCTTC.

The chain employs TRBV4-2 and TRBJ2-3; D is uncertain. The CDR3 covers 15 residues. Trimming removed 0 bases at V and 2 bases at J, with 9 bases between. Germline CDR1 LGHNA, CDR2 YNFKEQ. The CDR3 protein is CASSQELSTTDTQYF. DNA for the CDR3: TGTGCCAGCAGCCAAGAATTATCCACCACAGATACGCAGTATTTT.

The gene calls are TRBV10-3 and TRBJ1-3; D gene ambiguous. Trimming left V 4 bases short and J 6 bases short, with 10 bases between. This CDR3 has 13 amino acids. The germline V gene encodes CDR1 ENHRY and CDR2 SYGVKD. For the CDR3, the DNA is TGTGCCATCAGTGCCGGGAACGAAAACACCATATATTTT. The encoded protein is CAISAGNENTIYF.

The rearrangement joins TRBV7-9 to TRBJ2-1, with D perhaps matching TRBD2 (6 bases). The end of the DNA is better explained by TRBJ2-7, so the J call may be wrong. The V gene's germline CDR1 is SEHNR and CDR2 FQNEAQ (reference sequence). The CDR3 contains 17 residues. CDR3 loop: CASSPPPRRGSYNEQYF. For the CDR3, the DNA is TGTGCCAGCAGCCCCCCCCCTCGGCGGGGCTCCTACAATGAGCAGTACTTC.

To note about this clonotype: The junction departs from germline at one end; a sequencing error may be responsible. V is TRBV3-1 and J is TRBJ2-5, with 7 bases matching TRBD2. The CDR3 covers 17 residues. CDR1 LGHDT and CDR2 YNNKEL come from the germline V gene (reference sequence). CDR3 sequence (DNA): TGTGCGAGCAGCCCTGGCCTCGGGGCGGGGGAGCGAGAGACCCAGTACTTC. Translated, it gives CASSPGLGAGERETQYF.

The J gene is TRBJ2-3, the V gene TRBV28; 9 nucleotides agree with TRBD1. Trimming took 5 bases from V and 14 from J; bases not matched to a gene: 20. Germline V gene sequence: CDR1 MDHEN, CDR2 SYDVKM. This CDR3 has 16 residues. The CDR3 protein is CASSPRTGQGDRYAYF. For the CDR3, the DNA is TGTGCCAGCAGTCCCCGCACGGGACAGGGCGACAGATACGCGTATTTT.

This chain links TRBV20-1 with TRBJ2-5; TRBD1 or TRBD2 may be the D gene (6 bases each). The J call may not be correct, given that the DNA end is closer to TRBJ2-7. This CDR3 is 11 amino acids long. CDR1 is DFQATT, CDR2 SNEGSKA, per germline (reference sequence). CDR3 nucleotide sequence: TGCAGTGCTTATTGGGGGGCCGAGCAGTACTTC. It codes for CSAYWGAEQYF.

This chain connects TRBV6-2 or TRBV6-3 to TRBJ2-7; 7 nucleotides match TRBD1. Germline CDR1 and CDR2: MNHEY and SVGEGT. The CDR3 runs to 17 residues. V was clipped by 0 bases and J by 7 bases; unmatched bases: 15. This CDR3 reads CASSYSRTGLSYNEQYF. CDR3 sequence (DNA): TGTGCCAGCAGTTACTCGAGGACAGGCCTCTCCTACAATGAGCAGTACTTC.

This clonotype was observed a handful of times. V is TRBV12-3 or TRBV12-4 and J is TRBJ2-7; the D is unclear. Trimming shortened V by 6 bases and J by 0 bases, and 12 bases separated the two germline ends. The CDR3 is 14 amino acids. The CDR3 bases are TGTGCCAGCAGCCGCGCGCCCGTCTCCTACGAGCAGTACTTC. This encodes CASSRAPVSYEQYF.

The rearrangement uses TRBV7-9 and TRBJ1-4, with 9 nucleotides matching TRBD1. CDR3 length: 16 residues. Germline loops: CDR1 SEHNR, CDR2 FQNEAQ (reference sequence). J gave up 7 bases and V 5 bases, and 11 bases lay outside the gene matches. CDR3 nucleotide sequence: TGTGCCAGCAGCCTAGATACAGGGGGCTTCTCTGAAAAACTGTTTTTT. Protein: CASSLDTGGFSEKLFF. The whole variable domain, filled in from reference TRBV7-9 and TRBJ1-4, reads DTGVSQNPRHKITKRGQNVTFRCDPISEHNRLYWYRQTLGQGPEFLTYFQNEAQLEKSRLLSDRFSAERPKGSFSTLEIQRTEQGDSAMYLCASSLDTGGFSEKLFFGSGTQLSVL.

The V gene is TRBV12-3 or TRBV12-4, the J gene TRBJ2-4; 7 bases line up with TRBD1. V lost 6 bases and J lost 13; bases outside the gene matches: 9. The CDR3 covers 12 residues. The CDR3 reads CASRTTGIGQYF. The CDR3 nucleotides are TGTGCCAGCAGGACGACAGGGATTGGGCAGTACTTC.

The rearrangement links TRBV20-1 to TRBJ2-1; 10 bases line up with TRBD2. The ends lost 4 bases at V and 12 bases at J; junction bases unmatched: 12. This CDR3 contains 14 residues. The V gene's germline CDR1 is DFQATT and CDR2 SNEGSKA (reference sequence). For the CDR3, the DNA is TGCAGTGCTATCACGGCTAGCGGGAGAAGTGTGCAGTTCTTC. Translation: CSAITASGRSVQFF.

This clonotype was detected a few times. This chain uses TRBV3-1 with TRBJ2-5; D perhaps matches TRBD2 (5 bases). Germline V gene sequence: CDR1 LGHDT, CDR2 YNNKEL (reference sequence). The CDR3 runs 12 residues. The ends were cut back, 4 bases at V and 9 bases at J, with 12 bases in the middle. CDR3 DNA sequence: TGTGCCAGCAGCCGGCGAGGGTCGCCCCAGTACTTC. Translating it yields CASSRRGSPQYF.

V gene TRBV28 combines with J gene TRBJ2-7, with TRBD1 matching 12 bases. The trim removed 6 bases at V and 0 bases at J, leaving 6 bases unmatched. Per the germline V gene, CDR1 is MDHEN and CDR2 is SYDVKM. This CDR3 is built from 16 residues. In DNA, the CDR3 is TGTGCCAGCAGCCCGGGACAGGGGGCATCCTCCTACGAGCAGTACTTC. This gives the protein CASSPGQGASSYEQYF.

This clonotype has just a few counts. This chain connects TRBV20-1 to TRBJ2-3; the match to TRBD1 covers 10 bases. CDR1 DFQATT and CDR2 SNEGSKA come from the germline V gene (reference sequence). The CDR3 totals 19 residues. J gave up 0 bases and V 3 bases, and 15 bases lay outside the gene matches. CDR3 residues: CSASRRGQGPLISTDTQYF. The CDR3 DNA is TGCAGTGCTAGCCGCCGGGGACAGGGGCCCTTAATTAGCACAGATACGCAGTATTTT.

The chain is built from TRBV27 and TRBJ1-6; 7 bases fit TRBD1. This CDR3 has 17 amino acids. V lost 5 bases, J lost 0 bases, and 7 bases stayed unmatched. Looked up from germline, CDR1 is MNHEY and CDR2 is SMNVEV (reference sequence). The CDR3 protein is CASSPDRKSSYNSPLHF. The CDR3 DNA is TGTGCCAGCAGTCCGGACAGGAAGAGCTCCTATAATTCACCCCTCCACTTT.